These 26 T cell receptor beta chains share one sample of origin, sequenced in a study of human T cells and chemical hapten exposure. Time point indicated: patch test 1, 2 weeks after DPC sensitization. Treatment described: therapeutic diphenylcyclopropenone sensitization with weekly scalp DPC. TCRdb fed the RACE reads into MiXCR, producing one record per CDR3 protein. The sample has approximately 49,000 distinct CDR3 sequences; about 9% are singletons. The sequencing here drew on whole blood, taken in connection with sensitization to the hapten diphenylcyclopropenone (DPC). These receptors all come from a woman in her 50s with alopecia areata. Some clones in this sample may be carry-over from other donors' samples.

The chain carries TRBV2 and TRBJ1-1; D ambiguous. CDR3 length: 14 amino acids. The germline CDR1 and CDR2 sequences are SNHLY and FYNNEI. Trimming pared 6 bases from V and 0 bases from J, leaving 11 bases between. The CDR3 bases are TGTGCCAGCAGCGTACAGCTTTTGAACACTGAAGCTTTCTTT. Protein: CASSVQLLNTEAFF.

V usage is TRBV20-1 and J usage is TRBJ1-3; D ambiguous. The V and J ends lost 1 base and 7 bases respectively, with 5 bases between them. Germline V gene sequence: CDR1 DFQATT, CDR2 SNEGSKA (reference sequence). The CDR3 loop spans 11 amino acids. The CDR3 sequence is CSARGNNTIYF. The CDR3 region has the DNA TGCAGTGCTAGAGGCAATAACACCATATATTTT.

This clonotype was seen ten or more times. The chain is built from TRBV4-1 and TRBJ2-7; TRBD1 matches 10 bases. Per the germline V gene, CDR1 is MGHRA and CDR2 is YSYEKL. The CDR3 extends over 16 amino acids. V lost 4 bases and J lost 2; bases outside the gene matches: 8. The CDR3 here is CASSLMGQGLPYEQYF. CDR3 coding DNA: TGCGCCAGCAGCCTTATGGGACAGGGGTTACCCTACGAGCAGTACTTC.

At least ten counts were recorded for this clonotype. V and J are TRBV28 and TRBJ1-5, with a weak D call TRBD1 (5 bases). The CDR3 has 17 residues. Germline-derived CDR1 and CDR2 are MDHEN and SYDVKM. V gave up 7 bases and J gave up 2 bases, with 21 bases separating them. The CDR3 spells CASTNSGTSRGNQPQHF. CDR3 nucleotides: TGTGCCAGCACGAACTCCGGGACGTCGAGGGGCAATCAGCCCCAGCATTTT.

This clonotype was found many times. V and J are TRBV29-1 and TRBJ2-7; D is uncertain. V shed 4 bases and J shed 4 bases, with 8 bases lying between them. The CDR3 extends over 11 amino acids. CDR1 and CDR2 from the germline V gene are SQVTM and ANQGSEA. DNA of the CDR3: TGCAGCGTTGCTGAAGATTACGAGCAGTACTTC. It specifies CSVAEDYEQYF.

This clonotype came up many times. The CDR3, as DNA: TGTGCCAGCAGCTCGCCACAGGTTCCTGGGGCCAACGTCCTGACTTTC. Amino acid sequence: CASSSPQVPGANVLTF. This chain uses TRBV7-9 with TRBJ2-6, with D possibly being TRBD1 (5 bases). The CDR3 spans 16 residues. Germline values: CDR1 SEHNR, CDR2 FQNEAQ (reference sequence). Trimming took 4 bases from V and 2 from J, leaving 12 bases between them.

This clonotype was seen ten or more times. This rearrangement joins TRBV19 to TRBJ2-6, with 7 bases fitting TRBD1. V lost 8 bases and J lost 0; bases outside the gene matches: 7. The CDR3 loop spans 16 amino acids. Per the germline V gene, CDR1 is LNHDA and CDR2 is SQIVND (reference sequence). CDR3 nucleotides: TGTGCCAGTCGGGACAGAACATTCTCTGGGGCCAACGTCCTGACTTTC. It encodes CASRDRTFSGANVLTF.

This clonotype was counted at least ten times. This rearrangement joins TRBV6-1 to TRBJ1-6; D may be TRBD1 (5 bases). Germline CDR1 is MNHNS and CDR2 is SASEGT. The ends were cut back, 11 bases at V and 10 bases at J, with 18 bases in the middle. The CDR3 contains 13 residues. CDR3 nucleotide sequence: TGTGCCGCCGGGGCCACGGAAAGCTCACCCCTCCACTTT. Protein sequence: CAAGATESSPLHF.

V gene TRBV28 combines with J gene TRBJ1-6; unclear D gene. V lost 6 bases and J 14 bases, leaving 11 bases between the germline ends. This CDR3 region has 11 residues. The germline V gene has CDR1 MDHEN and CDR2 SYDVKM. The CDR3 region is CASSSEPSLHF. The CDR3 DNA reads as TGTGCCAGCAGCTCCGAGCCGTCCCTCCACTTT.

This clonotype was counted ten times or more. The chain joins TRBV5-1 to TRBJ2-1; the D gene is possibly TRBD2 (5 bases). The CDR3 is 16 residues long. Trimming shortened V by 0 bases and J by 4 bases, and 14 bases separated the two germline ends. Germline CDR1 reads SGHRS; CDR2 reads YFSETQ. In DNA, the CDR3 is TGCGCCAGCAGCTTGGTGGGCGGACTGACTTACAATGAGCAGTTCTTC. Protein sequence: CASSLVGGLTYNEQFF. The full variable domain, with the rest looked up from reference TRBV5-1 and TRBJ2-1, is KAGVTQTPRYLIKTRGQQVTLSCSPISGHRSVSWYQQTPGQGLQFLFEYFSETQRNKGNFPGRFSGRQFSNSRSEMNVSTLELGDSALYLCASSLVGGLTYNEQFFGPGTRLTVL.

In its sample, this clonotype was seen many times. V is TRBV16 and J is TRBJ1-1, with D perhaps TRBD1 (5 bases). Germline loops: CDR1 KGHSY, CDR2 FQNENV. V lost 2 bases and J 5 bases, leaving 9 bases between the germline ends. The CDR3 length is 13 residues. The CDR3 loop reads CASSQTGGTEAFF. The CDR3 DNA sequence: TGTGCCAGCAGCCAAACCGGGGGAACTGAAGCTTTCTTT.

This clonotype has ten or more counts. This chain connects TRBV18 to TRBJ2-7; 8 bases are shared with TRBD1. The germline V gene encodes CDR1 KGHSH and CDR2 LQKENI. Unmatched junction bases numbered 13, after V lost 4 bases and J lost 5 bases. The CDR3 spans 16 residues. DNA of the CDR3: TGTGCCAGCTCACAAAGACAGGGGACGGGGATAGACGAGCAGTACTTC. Translating gives CASSQRQGTGIDEQYF.

This clonotype was counted a few times. The gene calls are TRBV6-6 and TRBJ1-2; 7 nucleotides match TRBD1. Germline CDR1 and CDR2: MNHNY and SVGAGI (reference sequence). The CDR3 extends over 12 amino acids. Trimming removed 2 bases from V and 10 bases from J; junction bases left unmatched: 4. The CDR3 sequence: CASSYQDRDYTF. The DNA of the CDR3 is TGTGCCAGCAGTTACCAAGACAGGGACTACACCTTC.

The V and J genes are TRBV7-6 and TRBJ1-1; D remains ambiguous. V was shortened by 4 bases and J by 1 base, with 7 bases between the two germline ends. The CDR3 loop spans 13 amino acids. In germline, CDR1 is SGHVS, CDR2 FNYEAQ. CDR3 loop: CASSYNPNTEAFF. DNA for the CDR3: TGTGCCAGCAGCTATAACCCGAACACTGAAGCTTTCTTT.

This clonotype was counted only a few times. The genes are TRBV3-1 and TRBJ2-1; D possibly corresponds to TRBD2 (6 bases). Germline lookup yields CDR1 LGHDT and CDR2 YNNKEL (reference sequence). Trimming stripped 4 bases from V and 2 bases from J, with 9 bases between. This CDR3 contains 14 residues. Here the CDR3 reads CASSREAPYNEQFF. The CDR3 DNA sequence: TGTGCCAGCAGCCGGGAGGCGCCCTACAATGAGCAGTTCTTC.

The V gene is TRBV7-9, the J gene TRBJ1-1; D remains ambiguous. V dropped 1 base and J dropped 1 base, with 4 bases sitting between them. The germline V gene has CDR1 SEHNR and CDR2 FQNEAQ (reference sequence). The CDR3 runs to 13 residues. CDR3 nucleotides: TGTGCCAGCAGCTTAGAGAGGAACACTGAAGCTTTCTTT. It is translated as CASSLERNTEAFF.

This clonotype was seen repeatedly, ten times or more. The chain recombines TRBV5-1 with TRBJ1-1; D not resolved. Germline CDR1 SGHRS, CDR2 YFSETQ. Trimming cost V 0 bases and J 0 bases, with 6 bases left between them. This CDR3 contains 14 residues. CDR3 sequence: CASSLAPVNTEAFF. DNA for the CDR3: TGCGCCAGCAGCTTGGCTCCGGTGAACACTGAAGCTTTCTTT.

This clonotype was observed a handful of times. This sequence joins TRBV18 and TRBJ2-2, with unresolved D. This CDR3 has 14 amino acids. Germline assignment: CDR1 KGHSH and CDR2 LQKENI. The ends were cut back, 3 bases at V and 5 bases at J, with 10 bases in the middle. In DNA, the CDR3 is TGTGCCAGCTCACCGTTGGAAAGGACCGGGGAGCTGTTTTTT. This encodes CASSPLERTGELFF.

CDR3 loop: CASTSLNEQFF. CDR3 in DNA: TGTGCCAGCACCTCGTTGAATGAGCAGTTCTTC. The V and J genes are TRBV27 and TRBJ2-1; D gene unclear. The CDR3 runs to 11 residues. V was trimmed by 7 bases and J by 7 bases, leaving 8 bases between them. CDR1 is MNHEY and CDR2 is SMNVEV in the germline V gene (reference sequence).

The chain recombines TRBV5-5 with TRBJ1-2; the D is unclear. V was trimmed by 4 bases and J by 5 bases, leaving 9 bases between them. Germline V gene sequence: CDR1 SGHKS, CDR2 YYEKEE (reference sequence). This CDR3 has 12 residues. CDR3: CASSSDTYGYTF. CDR3 in DNA: TGTGCCAGCAGCAGCGACACGTATGGCTACACCTTC.

The chain recombines TRBV6-2 or TRBV6-3 with TRBJ2-1; 9 positions match TRBD2. Germline values: CDR1 MNHEY, CDR2 SVGEGT. The CDR3 is 17 residues long. The J segment lost 7 bases and the V segment lost 0 bases, leaving 10 bases of the junction unmatched. CDR3 DNA: TGTGCCAGCAGTTACTCCGTTACGGGCGCGGGGGGGAATGAGCAGTTCTTC. It specifies CASSYSVTGAGGNEQFF.

Ten or more counts support this clonotype. The chain has TRBV19 and TRBJ1-5; D unclear. The V gene's germline CDR1 is LNHDA and CDR2 SQIVND (reference sequence). The CDR3 runs to 13 residues. The V and J ends lost 3 bases and 4 bases respectively, with 7 bases between them. The CDR3 sequence is CASSITANQPQHF. In nucleotides, the CDR3 is TGTGCCAGTAGTATTACAGCGAATCAGCCCCAGCATTTT.

This clonotype was recorded a few times. The chain joins TRBV28 to TRBJ2-7; D is possibly TRBD1 (7 bases). Germline V gene data show CDR1 as MDHEN and CDR2 as SYDVKM. Trimming stripped 2 bases from V and 4 bases from J, with 12 bases between. The CDR3 extends over 14 amino acids. The DNA for the CDR3 is TGTGCCAGCAGTTTAAGGCAGGGGGGATACGAGCAGTACTTC. Its protein product is CASSLRQGGYEQYF.

This clonotype was seen ten or more times. The V gene is TRBV27, the J gene TRBJ1-6, with D unclear. This CDR3 comprises 13 residues. Germline values: CDR1 MNHEY, CDR2 SMNVEV (reference sequence). V lost 6 bases and J 7 bases, leaving 10 bases between the germline ends. For the CDR3, the DNA is TGTGCCAGCAGACCGGCACTGAATTCACCCCTCCACTTT. Protein product: CASRPALNSPLHF.

This chain uses TRBV15 with TRBJ1-2, with unresolved D. V shed 0 bases and J shed 4 bases, with 9 bases lying between them. CDR3 length: 14 amino acids. Germline V gives CDR1 LNHNV, CDR2 YYDKDF (reference sequence). CDR3 nucleotide sequence: TGTGCCACCAGCAGAGATGAGAGGCCCTATGGCTACACCTTC. Amino acid sequence: CATSRDERPYGYTF.

This clonotype was seen ten or more times. The rearrangement uses TRBV2 and TRBJ2-7; 9 positions match TRBD1. CDR1 is SNHLY, CDR2 FYNNEI, per germline. The CDR3 runs 15 residues. The trim removed 5 bases at V and 1 base at J, leaving 6 bases unmatched. This chain's CDR3 is CASSFGQGLSYEQYF. The CDR3 DNA follows: TGTGCCAGCAGTTTCGGACAGGGGTTGTCCTACGAGCAGTACTTC.